The T cell receptor beta chain under discussion was sequenced for a study of chemoradiotherapy in HPV16-positive cancers. Profiled with immunoSEQ multiplex PCR; TCRdb holds only in-frame clones, not every one. The sample shows approximately 27,000 clones, around 84% of them seen only once. Over chemoradiotherapy, repertoires were sampled more than once. Overall study results and limits: HPV-responsive T-cell expansion during chemoradiotherapy was linked to improved recurrence-free survival in HPV16-positive patients. Candidate HPV-specific clones and E7-related TCR motifs grew in tumor during treatment.

As to this clone: Its antigen is currently unknown.

CDR1 MNHNY and CDR2 SVGAGI come from the germline V gene (reference sequence). Trimming cost V 5 bases and J 0 bases; bases outside gene matches: 2. The CDR3 consists of 14 residues. The clonotype originates from a human donor with HPV-associated anogenital cancer. Material: blood, obtained from a patient who underwent chemoradiotherapy. This chain joins TRBV6-6 and TRBJ1-2, with 8 positions matching TRBD1. CDR3 in DNA: TGTGCCAGCAGTGCGGACAGGGCTAACTATGGCTACACCTTC. It specifies CASSADRANYGYTF.